This T cell receptor (beta chain) was captured in a study of blood T cell repertoires in COVID-19. Study information: T cells, B-cell-depleted T cells, or PBMCs supplied cDNA or gDNA.

In the original processing: How many nucleated cells were present was estimated from reference gene primer amplification. Sequencing was performed with immunoSEQ multiplex PCR; in TCRdb, only in-frame clones are kept and a portion is missing. V and J calls plus clone size are reproduced from that table; the DNA served to infer D and trimming. Of about 35,000 clones listed, about 89% were seen once; the top ten hold about a tenth. Germline V CDR1 and CDR2: KGHDR, SFDVKD. The trim removed 4 bases at V and 5 bases at J, leaving 9 bases unmatched. The CDR3 contains 16 residues. The V call is TRBV24-1, the J call TRBJ2-1, with TRBD1 matching over 8 bases. Input material: peripheral blood. The receptor was isolated from a man at least 80 years old with active COVID-19. CDR3 residues: CATSDPSGGLNNEQFF. In DNA, the CDR3 is TGTGCCACCAGTGACCCTTCAGGGGGCTTGAACAATGAGCAGTTCTTC.